Listed here are 25 T cell receptor beta chains from one sample, sequenced in a study of siplizumab effects on memory and regulatory T cells. Only in-frame clones appear in the TCRdb table, and some are missing; sequencing was by immunoSEQ multiplex PCR. The table includes approximately 52,000 clones, 95% to 98% detected once. Sequenced material: naive CD4+ T cells sorted from blood. Source of these receptors: a human donor in good health.

DNA of the CDR3: TGTGCCTGGAGTGAGCCCCGCCTAGCAGGCACAGATACGCAGTATTTT. Amino acids: CAWSEPRLAGTDTQYF. This chain connects TRBV30 to TRBJ2-3, with D possibly matching TRBD2 (5 bases). This CDR3 is built from 16 residues. V lost 1 base and J 1 base, leaving 15 bases between the germline ends. Germline lookup yields CDR1 GTSNPN and CDR2 SVGIG (reference sequence).

The chain uses TRBV7-3 and TRBJ2-1; TRBD2 agrees at 9 bases. Per the germline V gene, CDR1 is SGHTA and CDR2 is FQGTGA. This CDR3 contains 13 residues. Trimming took 6 bases from V and 8 from J; bases not matched to a gene: 5. The CDR3 DNA reads TGTGCCAGCAGTTTGTTAGCGGGGGATGAGCAGTTCTTC. This translates into CASSLLAGDEQFF.

The V gene is TRBV5-1, the J gene TRBJ2-5; TRBD2 agrees at 7 bases. The germline CDR1 and CDR2 sequences are SGHRS and YFSETQ. With 4 bases clipped from V and 8 bases from J, the junction kept 14 bases outside the gene matches. CDR3 length: 15 residues. The CDR3 bases are TGCGCCAGCAGCCGGGACCGGGCTAGCGGTCAAACCCAGTACTTC. Translated, it gives CASSRDRASGQTQYF. The complete variable domain, with remaining parts taken from reference TRBV5-1 and TRBJ2-5, reads KAGVTQTPRYLIKTRGQQVTLSCSPISGHRSVSWYQQTPGQGLQFLFEYFSETQRNKGNFPGRFSGRQFSNSRSEMNVSTLELGDSALYLCASSRDRASGQTQYFGPGTRLLVL.

The chain combines TRBV19 with TRBJ2-6; D gene uncertain. Germline V gene data show CDR1 as LNHDA and CDR2 as SQIVND (reference sequence). The CDR3 is 17 residues long. The V end lost 7 bases, the J end lost 2 bases, and 18 bases lay between the germline ends. The CDR3 DNA reads as TGTGCCAGTATCTTAAGGTCAGGAGTCCCTGGGGCCAACGTCCTGACTTTC. Residues: CASILRSGVPGANVLTF.

The CDR3 reads CASSPPSGYEQYF. The CDR3 DNA reads TGCGCCAGCAGCCCCCCAAGCGGTTACGAGCAGTACTTC. The V and J genes are TRBV5-1 and TRBJ2-7, with TRBD2 as a possible D gene (5 bases). The ends were cut back, 4 bases at V and 4 bases at J, with 12 bases in the middle. The CDR3 spans 13 residues. Germline V gene lookup returns CDR1 SGHRS and CDR2 YFSETQ.

V is TRBV28 and J is TRBJ2-7; D is possibly TRBD1 or TRBD2 (6 bases each). CDR3 length equals 15 residues. In germline, CDR1 is MDHEN, CDR2 SYDVKM. Trimming cost V 6 bases and J 3 bases, with 18 bases left between them. The CDR3 sequence: CASSTAGAGSYEQYF. The CDR3 bases are TGTGCCAGCAGCACCGCAGGGGCGGGAAGCTACGAGCAGTACTTC.

This clone was picked up one time. The rearrangement uses TRBV29-1 and TRBJ2-1; TRBD2 matches 7 bases. Germline V gene lookup returns CDR1 SQVTM and CDR2 ANQGSEA. This CDR3 region has 11 residues. The ends lost 8 bases at V and 7 bases at J; junction bases unmatched: 5. The CDR3 spells CSLAVGNEQFF. CDR3 coding DNA: TGCAGCCTAGCGGTGGGGAATGAGCAGTTCTTC.

The chain employs TRBV28 and TRBJ2-2, with D unresolved. The CDR3 runs to 12 residues. Trimming pared 8 bases from V and 1 base from J, leaving 5 bases between. Germline V gives CDR1 MDHEN, CDR2 SYDVKM. This chain's CDR3 is CASQKNTGELFF. CDR3 bases: TGTGCCAGCCAGAAGAACACCGGGGAGCTGTTTTTT. Together with reference TRBV28 and TRBJ2-2, the CDR3 gives the full variable domain: DVKVTQSSRYLVKRTGEKVFLECVQDMDHENMFWYRQDPGLGLRLIYFSYDVKMKEKGDIPEGYSVSREKKERFSLILESASTNQTSMYLCASQKNTGELFFGEGSRLTVL.

This chain joins TRBV28 and TRBJ2-7; weak D call: TRBD2 (5 bases). This CDR3 spans 14 amino acids. CDR1 and CDR2 (germline): MDHEN, SYDVKM. The ends were cut back, 6 bases at V and 3 bases at J, with 15 bases in the middle. CDR3 region: CASRMSGLLYEQYF. The CDR3 bases are TGTGCCAGCAGAATGAGCGGTCTTCTCTACGAGCAGTACTTC.

The chain uses TRBV30 and TRBJ1-1; no firm D call. The CDR3 has 13 residues. Trimming stripped 1 base from V and 5 bases from J, with 11 bases between. CDR1 is GTSNPN, CDR2 SVGIG, per germline (reference sequence). CDR3 amino acids: CAWSAGEGTEAFF. CDR3 bases: TGTGCCTGGAGTGCTGGCGAAGGGACTGAAGCTTTCTTT.

The rearrangement links TRBV7-9 to TRBJ2-1; 9 bases are a match to TRBD2. Germline V gene lookup returns CDR1 SEHNR and CDR2 FQNEAQ (reference sequence). The trim removed 2 bases at V and 7 bases at J, leaving 6 bases unmatched. The CDR3 spans 15 residues. CDR3 DNA sequence: TGTGCCAGCAGCTTAAGGCGGGAGGGGAAGAATGAGCAGTTCTTC. Translation gives CASSLRREGKNEQFF.

The chain links TRBV18 to TRBJ2-5; a weak D match, TRBD2 (6 bases). Trimming pared 1 base from V and 4 bases from J, leaving 10 bases between. From germline, CDR1 is KGHSH and CDR2 LQKENI. The CDR3 is 14 residues long. The CDR3 is CASSPRRRAETQYF. In DNA form, the CDR3 reads TGTGCCAGCTCACCACGGCGGAGGGCAGAGACCCAGTACTTC.

A note on this clone: The same CDR3 arises from other DNA sequences in this sample as well. This chain joins TRBV2 and TRBJ1-5; no reliable D call. CDR3 size: 13 residues. CDR1 SNHLY and CDR2 FYNNEI come from the germline V gene. Trimming removed 6 bases at V and 1 base at J, with 7 bases between. This CDR3 reads CASRGQSNQPQHF. The CDR3 DNA sequence: TGTGCCAGCAGAGGGCAGAGCAATCAGCCCCAGCATTTT. Combining the CDR3 with reference TRBV2 and TRBJ1-5 gives the whole variable domain EPEVTQTPSHQVTQMGQEVILRCVPISNHLYFYWYRQILGQKVEFLVSFYNNEISEKSEIFDDQFSVERPDGSNFTLKIRSTKLEDSAMYFCASRGQSNQPQHFGDGTRLSIL.

The rearrangement uses TRBV4-3 and TRBJ2-7; D is tentatively TRBD1 or TRBD2 (5 bases each). The CDR3 consists of 17 residues. Germline V gene data show CDR1 as LGHNA and CDR2 as YSLEER. Trimming cost V 1 base and J 1 base, with 17 bases left between them. CDR3 sequence: CASSQGPGTLGSYEQYF. The CDR3, as DNA: TGCGCCAGCAGCCAAGGGCCGGGGACCCTCGGGTCCTACGAGCAGTACTTC.

The V and J genes are TRBV5-1 and TRBJ2-3; D gene unclear. CDR1 SGHRS and CDR2 YFSETQ come from the germline V gene. Deletions cut 0 bases from V and 0 bases from J, with 5 bases between. The CDR3 runs to 14 residues. CDR3 sequence (DNA): TGCGCCAGCAGCTTGGTTGAGAGCACAGATACGCAGTATTTT. Its protein product is CASSLVESTDTQYF.

The chain uses TRBV7-9 and TRBJ2-3; the D is unclear. The CDR3 covers 14 residues. The germline V and J ends were trimmed by 1 base and 4 bases, with 9 bases remaining between them. Germline CDR1 reads SEHNR; CDR2 reads FQNEAQ (reference sequence). The CDR3 nucleotides are TGTGCCAGCAGCTTAGTAGTTCAGCCAGATACGCAGTATTTT. Translating gives CASSLVVQPDTQYF. The variable domain in full, completed from reference TRBV7-9 and TRBJ2-3, reads DTGVSQNPRHKITKRGQNVTFRCDPISEHNRLYWYRQTLGQGPEFLTYFQNEAQLEKSRLLSDRFSAERPKGSFSTLEIQRTEQGDSAMYLCASSLVVQPDTQYFGPGTRLTVL.

V and J are TRBV28 and TRBJ1-3; the match to TRBD1 covers 7 bases. Per germline, CDR1 MDHEN and CDR2 SYDVKM. V dropped 6 bases and J dropped 4; count of bases not matched to a gene: 6. The CDR3 spans 14 residues. The CDR3: CASRPQGKGNTIYF. CDR3 DNA: TGTGCCAGCAGACCACAGGGGAAGGGAAACACCATATATTTT.

This rearrangement joins TRBV29-1 to TRBJ2-7, with 7 bases fitting TRBD1. In germline, CDR1 is SQVTM, CDR2 ANQGSEA. With V trimmed by 3 bases and J by 5 bases, 7 bases remained unmatched. The CDR3 has 13 residues. Written as DNA, the CDR3 is TGCAGCGTTGATTTGGACAGGAAGAACGAGCAGTACTTC. It translates to CSVDLDRKNEQYF.

The chain carries TRBV19 and TRBJ1-1; D is unclear. CDR3 length: 16 residues. Germline V lookup: CDR1 LNHDA, CDR2 SQIVND (reference sequence). V was clipped by 6 bases and J by 0 bases, with 17 bases between them. In DNA, the CDR3 is TGTGCCAGTAGGTTGGACTCAACACGCATGAACACTGAAGCTTTCTTT. It translates to CASRLDSTRMNTEAFF.

The J gene is TRBJ2-5, the V gene TRBV7-6; 7 bases line up with TRBD1. The germline V gene has CDR1 SGHVS and CDR2 FNYEAQ. V gave up 7 bases and J gave up 7 bases; unmatched junction bases: 15. CDR3 length equals 15 residues. CDR3 protein: CASNKPAGTEGTQYF. The CDR3 DNA follows: TGTGCCAGCAACAAACCCGCTGGGACAGAAGGGACCCAGTACTTC.

This sequence joins TRBV19 and TRBJ1-2; 7 bases line up with TRBD1. The CDR3 contains 13 residues. The V gene end was trimmed by 10 bases and the J gene end by 2 bases; junction bases not matched to a gene: 7. Germline assignment: CDR1 LNHDA and CDR2 SQIVND (reference sequence). This CDR3 is CATKPTGNYGYTF. The DNA of the CDR3 is TGTGCCACCAAACCGACAGGGAACTATGGCTACACCTTC. The variable domain in full, with the rest retrieved from reference TRBV19 and TRBJ1-2, is DGGITQSPKYLFRKEGQNVTLSCEQNLNHDAMYWYRQDPGQGLRLIYYSQIVNDFQKGDIAEGYSVSREKKESFPLTVTSAQKNPTAFYLCATKPTGNYGYTFGSGTRLTVV.

The V call is TRBV30, the J call TRBJ1-2; D ambiguous. Germline V gives CDR1 GTSNPN, CDR2 SVGIG (reference sequence). The CDR3 is 13 residues long. Trimming cost V 3 bases and J 0 bases, with 8 bases left between them. The DNA of the CDR3 is TGTGCCTGGAGGGCGGGGACTAACTATGGCTACACCTTC. Translating it yields CAWRAGTNYGYTF.

The CDR3 DNA sequence: TGCGCCAGCAGCCGCGGAATAAGAGAGCAGTACTTC. As protein: CASSRGIREQYF. The rearrangement joins TRBV5-1 to TRBJ2-7; D gene unclear. Looked up from germline, CDR1 is SGHRS and CDR2 is YFSETQ. The CDR3 length is 12 residues. The V end was cut by 4 bases, the J end by 7 bases, with 12 bases between. The full variable domain, in which reference TRBV5-1 and TRBJ2-7 provide the parts outside the CDR3, is KAGVTQTPRYLIKTRGQQVTLSCSPISGHRSVSWYQQTPGQGLQFLFEYFSETQRNKGNFPGRFSGRQFSNSRSEMNVSTLELGDSALYLCASSRGIREQYFGPGTRLTVT.

The rearrangement links TRBV28 to TRBJ1-2, with 7 positions matching TRBD1. J gave up 0 bases and V 5 bases, and 6 bases lay outside the gene matches. The CDR3 is 15 amino acids. Germline V gene lookup returns CDR1 MDHEN and CDR2 SYDVKM. The CDR3: CASSLLQGANYGYTF. DNA for the CDR3: TGTGCCAGCAGTCTCCTTCAGGGGGCTAACTATGGCTACACCTTC.

V gene TRBV10-2 combines with J gene TRBJ2-7; no clear D gene. Between the trimmed V and J ends, which lost 4 bases and 7 bases, there was a span of 8 bases. The CDR3 sequence is 11 residues long. Germline CDR1 and CDR2: WSHSY and SAAADI. CDR3 sequence: CASSVKMEQYF. CDR3 DNA sequence: TGCGCCAGCAGTGTGAAAATGGAGCAGTACTTC.